These T cell receptor beta chains were read from a single sample in a study of blood T cell repertoires in COVID-19. The data were produced by immunoSEQ multiplex PCR, yet TCRdb's version contains in-frame clones alone and is incomplete. The sample has roughly 290,000 clones, around 87% seen once. The sample consisted of PBMCs or T cells enriched from blood (not recorded which). These receptors originate from a woman between 18 and 30 years old with acute COVID-19. Each CDR3 is given with its conserved first and last residue. D genes are given only for firm matches. Only part of the rows carry a size: once, few, many, or a class if the clone is expanded.

TRBD1	TRBJ1-2	TRBV7-9	NA	15	CASSLGETGGYGYTF	TGTGCCAGCAGCCTCGGAGAGACAGGGGGCTATGGCTACACCTTC
TRBD2	TRBJ2-7	TRBV10-3	NA	16	CAISEGRTSGSDEQYF	TGTGCCATCAGTGAAGGGAGGACTAGCGGGAGCGACGAGCAGTACTTC
NA	TRBJ1-2	TRBV9	NA	12	CASSTAGVGYTF	TGTGCCAGCAGCACCGCAGGGGTTGGCTACACCTTC
TRBD1	TRBJ1-5	TRBV3-1/TRBV3-2	NA	13	CASSRDRGRPQHF	TGTGCCAGCAGCCGAGACAGGGGGCGTCCCCAGCATTTT
NA	TRBJ2-1	TRBV6-5	NA	15	CASSYAEVLVNEQFF	TGTGCCAGCAGTTACGCGGAAGTACTGGTCAATGAGCAGTTCTTC
NA	TRBJ1-5	TRBV4-1	NA	15	CASSQESRSTQPQHF	TGCGCCAGCAGCCAAGAATCCCGTAGTACTCAGCCCCAGCATTTT
NA	TRBJ2-7	TRBV30	once	15	CAWSVGHKSSYEQYF	TGTGCCTGGAGTGTGGGGCACAAAAGCTCCTACGAGCAGTACTTC
TRBD2	TRBJ2-1	TRBV7-7	NA	16	CASSPSTLAGGGEQFF	TGTGCCAGCAGCCCCAGTACCCTAGCGGGAGGGGGTGAGCAGTTCTTC
NA	TRBJ1-2	TRBV7-8	NA	14	CASSRGDRSYGYTF	TGTGCCAGCAGCAGGGGAGACAGGAGCTATGGCTACACCTTC
NA	TRBJ2-7	TRBV5-1	NA	13	CASSLVTGNEQYF	TGCGCCAGCAGCTTGGTCACAGGGAACGAGCAGTACTTC
NA	TRBJ1-1	TRBV7-3	NA	13	CASSLGGDTEAFF	TGTGCCAGCAGCTTAGGGGGGGATACTGAAGCTTTCTTT
NA	TRBJ2-5	TRBV19	NA	14	CASSGQSRAETQYF	TGTGCCAGTAGTGGTCAATCCCGTGCGGAGACCCAGTACTTC
NA	TRBJ2-7	TRBV5-6	NA	14	CASSPRGAEDEQYF	TGTGCCAGCAGCCCTCGGGGGGCCGAGGACGAGCAGTACTTC
NA	TRBJ2-2	TRBV7-2	NA	15	CASSLSNSETGELFF	TGTGCCAGCAGCTTAAGCAATAGCGAAACCGGGGAGCTGTTTTTT
NA	TRBJ2-7	TRBV12-3/TRBV12-4	NA	11	CASSLGQGQYF	TGTGCCAGCAGTTTAGGGCAGGGCCAGTACTTC
NA	TRBJ1-2	TRBV28	NA	12	CASSSQGYGYTF	TGTGCCAGCAGCTCGCAGGGTTATGGCTACACCTTC
NA	TRBJ1-2	TRBV7-2	once	15	CASSPDPPGPRGYTF	TGTGCCAGCAGCCCCGACCCTCCAGGCCCGCGAGGCTACACCTTC
TRBD1	TRBJ1-1	TRBV6-6	few	15	CASSSRTGRNTEAFF	TGTGCCAGCAGTTCACGGACAGGGAGAAACACTGAAGCTTTCTTT
TRBD2	TRBJ2-7	TRBV3-1/TRBV3-2	many	16	CASSQEAGGGLTQQYF	TGTGCCAGCAGCCAAGAGGCGGGGGGCGGACTTACGCAGCAGTACTTC
NA	TRBJ1-5	TRBV11-2	NA	16	CASSLDPQNSNQPQHF	TGTGCCAGCAGCTTAGACCCACAGAATAGCAATCAGCCCCAGCATTTT
NA	TRBJ2-1	TRBV28	NA	14	CASSPGGALNEQFF	TGTGCCAGCAGTCCCGGCGGGGCGCTTAATGAGCAGTTCTTC
NA	TRBJ2-5	TRBV11-2	NA	15	CASSFGLSGQETQYF	TGTGCCAGCAGCTTCGGTCTATCGGGGCAAGAGACCCAGTACTTC
NA	TRBJ1-5	TRBV10-1	NA	13	CASSPLRKQPQHF	TGCGCCAGCAGCCCCCTGAGGAAACAGCCCCAGCATTTT
TRBD1	TRBJ1-4	TRBV6-1	NA	17	CASSELGRGRTNEKLFF	TGTGCCAGCAGTGAACTAGGCAGGGGGCGAACTAATGAAAAACTGTTTTTT
NA	TRBJ2-7	TRBV7-9	NA	14	CASSQVNPLLEQYF	TGTGCCAGCAGCCAGGTGAACCCTTTACTCGAGCAGTACTTC
NA	TRBJ2-1	TRBV7-2	NA	13	CASSRVGLPEQFF	TGTGCCAGCAGTCGAGTTGGACTGCCGGAGCAGTTCTTC
NA	TRBJ2-2	TRBV19	NA	15	CASSTGEGNTGELFF	TGTGCCAGTAGTACCGGTGAGGGGAACACCGGGGAGCTGTTTTTT
NA	TRBJ1-1	TRBV5-1	NA	14	CASSLGGGITEAFF	TGCGCCAGCAGCTTGGGGGGAGGGATCACTGAAGCTTTCTTT
NA	TRBJ1-5	TRBV19	NA	14	CASSITGSRQPQHF	TGTGCCAGTAGTATTACAGGGTCGCGGCAGCCCCAGCATTTT
NA	TRBJ2-7	TRBV9	once	13	CASSVGNGYEQYF	TGTGCCAGCAGCGTAGGCAACGGCTACGAGCAGTACTTC
NA	TRBJ2-2	TRBV27	NA	12	CASSWGAGELFF	TGTGCCAGCAGTTGGGGGGCCGGGGAGCTGTTTTTT
TRBD1	TRBJ1-6	TRBV7-8	NA	12	CASSRQGSPLHF	TGTGCCAGCAGCCGACAGGGTTCTCCCCTCCACTTT
NA	TRBJ2-5	TRBV28	NA	13	CASSYIPEETQYF	TGTGCCAGCAGTTATATTCCCGAAGAGACCCAGTACTTC
NA	TRBJ2-1	TRBV6-1	once	16	CASSDREIHSYNEQFF	TGTGCCAGCAGTGACCGGGAGATTCACTCCTACAATGAGCAGTTCTTC
NA	TRBJ1-5	TRBV6-2/TRBV6-3	NA	16	CASSTHVGLRGQPQHF	TGTGCCAGCAGCACCCATGTAGGGTTACGGGGTCAGCCCCAGCATTTT
NA	TRBJ2-3	TRBV7-9	NA	15	CASSLKVQGTDTQYF	TGTGCCAGCAGCTTAAAGGTCCAGGGCACAGATACGCAGTATTTT
NA	TRBJ1-5	TRBV7-7	NA	15	CASSPSRNGNQPQHF	TGTGCCAGCAGCCCTAGCCGGAACGGCAATCAGCCCCAGCATTTT
TRBD2	TRBJ2-7	TRBV6-5	NA	14	CASGRTSSGYEQYF	TGTGCCAGCGGAAGGACTAGCTCGGGGTACGAGCAGTACTTC
NA	TRBJ2-1	TRBV6-1	NA	16	CASSGGMGSSYNEQFF	TGTGCCAGCAGTGGCGGGATGGGCTCCTCCTACAATGAGCAGTTCTTC
TRBD2	TRBJ2-1	TRBV29-1	NA	16	CSVGGRVAGEDNEQFF	TGCAGCGTTGGGGGTCGGGTGGCGGGAGAGGACAATGAGCAGTTCTTC
TRBD2	TRBJ2-5	TRBV5-4	NA	20	CASSLEPPRVGSGSGETQYF	TGTGCCAGCAGCTTGGAACCCCCTCGGGTGGGTAGCGGGTCCGGAGAGACCCAGTACTTC
NA	TRBJ2-7	TRBV18	once	15	CASSPPRTSEWRQYF	TGTGCCAGCTCACCACCCCGAACGAGTGAGTGGAGGCAGTACTTC